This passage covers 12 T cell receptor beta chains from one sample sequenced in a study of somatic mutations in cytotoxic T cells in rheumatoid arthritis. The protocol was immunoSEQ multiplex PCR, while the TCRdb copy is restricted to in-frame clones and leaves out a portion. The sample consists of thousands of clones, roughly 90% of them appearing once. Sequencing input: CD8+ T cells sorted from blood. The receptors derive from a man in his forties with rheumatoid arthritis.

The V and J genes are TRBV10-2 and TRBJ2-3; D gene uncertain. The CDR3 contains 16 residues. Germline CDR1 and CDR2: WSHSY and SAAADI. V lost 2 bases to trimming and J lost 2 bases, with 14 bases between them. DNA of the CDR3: TGCGCCAGCAGTGAGATGGATAGCCGATACACAGATACGCAGTATTTT. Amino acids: CASSEMDSRYTDTQYF.

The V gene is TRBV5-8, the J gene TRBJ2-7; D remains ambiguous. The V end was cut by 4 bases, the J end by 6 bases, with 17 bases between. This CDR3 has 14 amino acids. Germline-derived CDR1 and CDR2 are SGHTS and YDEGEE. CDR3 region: CASSPTGSHLEQYV. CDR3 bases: TGTGCCAGCAGCCCGACCGGGTCCCACCTCGAGCAGTACGTC.

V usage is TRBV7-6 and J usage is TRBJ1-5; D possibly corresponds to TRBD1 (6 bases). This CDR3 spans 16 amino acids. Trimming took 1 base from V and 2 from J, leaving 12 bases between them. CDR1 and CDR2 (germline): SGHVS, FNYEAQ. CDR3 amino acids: CASSLGLSGGNQPQHF. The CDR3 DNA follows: TGTGCCAGCAGCTTAGGGCTCTCAGGGGGCAATCAGCCCCAGCATTTT.

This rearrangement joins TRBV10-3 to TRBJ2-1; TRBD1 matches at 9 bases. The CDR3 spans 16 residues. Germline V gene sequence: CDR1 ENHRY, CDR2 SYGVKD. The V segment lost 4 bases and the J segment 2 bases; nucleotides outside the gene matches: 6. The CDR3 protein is CAISADRGTTYNEQFF. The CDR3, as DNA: TGTGCCATCAGTGCGGACAGGGGCACCACCTACAATGAGCAGTTCTTC.

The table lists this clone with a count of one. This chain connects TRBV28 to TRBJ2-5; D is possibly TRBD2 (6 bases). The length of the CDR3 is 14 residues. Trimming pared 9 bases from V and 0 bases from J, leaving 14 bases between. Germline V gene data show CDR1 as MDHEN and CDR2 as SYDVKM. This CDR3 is CASHSGFYQETQYF. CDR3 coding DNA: TGTGCCAGTCACAGCGGGTTTTACCAAGAGACCCAGTACTTC.

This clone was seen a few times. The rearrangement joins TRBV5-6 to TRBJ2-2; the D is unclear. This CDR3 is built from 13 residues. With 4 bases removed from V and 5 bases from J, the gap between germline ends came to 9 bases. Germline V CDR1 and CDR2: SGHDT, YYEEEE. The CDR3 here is CASSARYTGELFF. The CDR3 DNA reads TGTGCCAGCAGCGCCAGGTATACCGGGGAGCTGTTTTTT.

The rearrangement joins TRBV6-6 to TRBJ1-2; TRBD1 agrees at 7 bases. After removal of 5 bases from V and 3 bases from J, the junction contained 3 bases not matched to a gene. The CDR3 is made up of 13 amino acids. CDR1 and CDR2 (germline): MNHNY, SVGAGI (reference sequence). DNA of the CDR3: TGTGCCAGCAGTGAGGGGGCCGACTATGGCTACACCTTC. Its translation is CASSEGADYGYTF.

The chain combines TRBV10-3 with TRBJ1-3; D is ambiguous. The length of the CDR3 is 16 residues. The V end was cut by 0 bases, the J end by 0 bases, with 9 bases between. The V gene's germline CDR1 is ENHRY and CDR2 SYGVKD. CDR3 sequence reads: CAISESNSNSGNTIYF. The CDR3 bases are TGTGCCATCAGTGAGTCGAATAGTAACTCTGGAAACACCATATATTTT.

The CDR3 nucleotides read TGTGCCAGCAGCTCCCTGCGCTTCTACGAGCAGTACTTC. Amino acids: CASSSLRFYEQYF. The chain joins TRBV5-6 to TRBJ2-7; D not resolved. Between the trimmed V and J ends, which lost 3 bases and 3 bases, there was a span of 10 bases. There are 13 residues in the CDR3. Per germline, CDR1 SGHDT and CDR2 YYEEEE. Full variable domain (missing parts from reference TRBV5-6 and TRBJ2-7): DAGVTQSPTHLIKTRGQQVTLRCSPKSGHDTVSWYQQALGQGPQFIFQYYEEEERQRGNFPDRFSGHQFPNYSSELNVNALLLGDSALYLCASSSLRFYEQYFGPGTRLTVT.

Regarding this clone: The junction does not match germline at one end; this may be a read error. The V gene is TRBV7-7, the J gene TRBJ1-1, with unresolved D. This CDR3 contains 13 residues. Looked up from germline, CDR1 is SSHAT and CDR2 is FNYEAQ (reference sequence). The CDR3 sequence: CASSSNLNTEAFF. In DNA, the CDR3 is TGTGCTAGCAGCTCTAATCTGAACACTGAAGCTTTCTTT. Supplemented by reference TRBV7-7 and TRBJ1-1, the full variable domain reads GAGVSQSPRYKVTKRGQDVTLRCDPISSHATLYWYQQALGQGPEFLTYFNYEAQPDKSGLPSDRFSAERPEGSISTLTIQRTEQRDSAMYRCASSSNLNTEAFFGQGTRLTVV.

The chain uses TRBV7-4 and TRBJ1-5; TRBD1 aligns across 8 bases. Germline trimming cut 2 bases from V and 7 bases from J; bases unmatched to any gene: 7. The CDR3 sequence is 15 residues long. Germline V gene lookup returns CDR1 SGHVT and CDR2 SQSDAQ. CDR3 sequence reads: CASSLSGGAIQPQHF. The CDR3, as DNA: TGTGCCAGCAGCTTATCAGGGGGCGCGATACAGCCCCAGCATTTT.

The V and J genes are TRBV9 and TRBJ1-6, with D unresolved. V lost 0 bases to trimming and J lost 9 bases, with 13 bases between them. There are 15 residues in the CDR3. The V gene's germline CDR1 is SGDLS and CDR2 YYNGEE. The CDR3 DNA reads TGTGCCAGCAGCGTAGCCAATGGGCGTGGTTCACCCCTCCACTTT. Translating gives CASSVANGRGSPLHF.